The 21 T cell receptor beta chains reported below all come from one sample, sequenced in a study of blood T cell repertoires in COVID-19. The table came from immunoSEQ multiplex PCR; TCRdb's copy has only in-frame clones and leaves some out. Of about 240,000 clones in the sample, 80% to 90% are singletons; the top ten hold 6% to 8%. The sequencing input was peripheral blood. The receptors stem from a woman at least 80 years old with COVID-19, enrolled during active disease.

The chain combines TRBV28 with TRBJ1-2; D is possibly TRBD1 (5 bases). This CDR3 contains 12 residues. The V gene lost 6 bases and the J gene lost 6 bases, with 11 bases spanning the gap. Germline assignment: CDR1 MDHEN and CDR2 SYDVKM. For the CDR3, the DNA is TGTGCCAGCAGGTTTCAGGGTAATGGCTACACCTTC. It is translated as CASRFQGNGYTF.

The chain is built from TRBV9 and TRBJ2-5, with TRBD1 identical over 7 bases. The CDR3 runs 16 residues. V dropped 3 bases and J dropped 5; count of bases not matched to a gene: 13. The germline V gene encodes CDR1 SGDLS and CDR2 YYNGEE. The CDR3 DNA is TGTGCCAGCAGCGCAGCGACTTGGGGACAGCAGGAGACCCAGTACTTC. It codes for CASSAATWGQQETQYF.

The chain joins TRBV30 to TRBJ1-3, with D hard to call. The germline V gene encodes CDR1 GTSNPN and CDR2 SVGIG (reference sequence). Trimming shortened V by 3 bases and J by 0 bases, and 12 bases separated the two germline ends. This CDR3 is built from 15 residues. CDR3 in amino acids: CAWRMAGSSGNTIYF. CDR3 in DNA: TGTGCCTGGAGGATGGCGGGGAGCTCTGGAAACACCATATATTTT.

The rearrangement joins TRBV30 to TRBJ2-3; 8 bases line up with TRBD2. The germline V gene encodes CDR1 GTSNPN and CDR2 SVGIG (reference sequence). The CDR3 has 15 residues. With V trimmed by 1 base and J by 0 bases, 3 bases remained unmatched. CDR3: CAWSEAGGSTDTQYF. CDR3 coding DNA: TGTGCCTGGAGTGAGGCGGGGGGTAGCACAGATACGCAGTATTTT.

This clone was seen only once. The chain is built from TRBV20-1 and TRBJ1-2; D is unclear. The germline V gene encodes CDR1 DFQATT and CDR2 SNEGSKA (reference sequence). Trimming removed 0 bases at V and 7 bases at J, with 6 bases between. The CDR3 covers 11 residues. CDR3 nucleotide sequence: TGCAGTGCTAGAGATCGGGTTGGCTACACCTTC. The encoded protein is CSARDRVGYTF.

The chain has TRBV7-2 and TRBJ2-5; 11 nucleotides line up with TRBD2. Germline V lookup: CDR1 SGHTA, CDR2 FQGNSA. V gave up 3 bases and J gave up 5 bases; unmatched junction bases: 5. CDR3 length equals 15 residues. The CDR3 reads CASSFVAGGLETQYF. Written as DNA, the CDR3 is TGTGCCAGCAGCTTCGTAGCGGGGGGGCTCGAGACCCAGTACTTC.

The DNA for the CDR3 is TGTGCCAGCAGGGATGCAGGGGGCGCGGGGAGCTATGGCTACACCTTC. The encoded protein is CASRDAGGAGSYGYTF. This chain joins TRBV6-6 and TRBJ1-2; TRBD1 agrees at 8 bases. Germline lookup yields CDR1 MNHNY and CDR2 SVGAGI (reference sequence). The CDR3 sequence is 16 residues long. Losses at the gene ends were 6 bases for V and 4 bases for J; bases not matched to a gene: 13.

The gene calls are TRBV5-1 and TRBJ2-2; TRBD1 is a possible D gene (5 bases). Trimming took 3 bases from V and 5 from J, leaving 11 bases between them. Germline V gene lookup returns CDR1 SGHRS and CDR2 YFSETQ. The CDR3 totals 14 residues. DNA for the CDR3: TGCGCCAGCAGCTCCGCTCCAGGGACCGGGGAGCTGTTTTTT. The encoded protein is CASSSAPGTGELFF. The complete variable domain, with remaining parts taken from reference TRBV5-1 and TRBJ2-2, reads KAGVTQTPRYLIKTRGQQVTLSCSPISGHRSVSWYQQTPGQGLQFLFEYFSETQRNKGNFPGRFSGRQFSNSRSEMNVSTLELGDSALYLCASSSAPGTGELFFGEGSRLTVL.

This chain connects TRBV28 to TRBJ1-4, with D unresolved. The CDR3 loop spans 13 amino acids. The V gene lost 4 bases and the J gene lost 8 bases, with 11 bases spanning the gap. Germline V CDR1 and CDR2: MDHEN, SYDVKM. This CDR3 is CASSSQRLEKLFF. The CDR3 DNA reads as TGTGCCAGCAGTTCCCAACGACTGGAAAAACTGTTTTTT. Looking up the rest from reference TRBV28 and TRBJ1-4 gives the full variable domain: DVKVTQSSRYLVKRTGEKVFLECVQDMDHENMFWYRQDPGLGLRLIYFSYDVKMKEKGDIPEGYSVSREKKERFSLILESASTNQTSMYLCASSSQRLEKLFFGSGTQLSVL.

This chain joins TRBV6-5 and TRBJ1-2, with D perhaps TRBD1 (5 bases). This CDR3 contains 15 residues. The V gene's germline CDR1 is MNHEY and CDR2 SVGAGI. V lost 7 bases to trimming and J lost 1 base, with 16 bases between them. CDR3 sequence: CASTGDSPFNYGYTF. The CDR3 nucleotides are TGTGCCAGCACCGGTGACAGTCCCTTTAACTATGGCTACACCTTC.

In DNA, the CDR3 is TGCGCCAGCAGCTTGGCCGACAGTGGGGCACGTAAAAAACTGTTTTTT. Translating gives CASSLADSGARKKLFF. This chain uses TRBV5-1 with TRBJ1-4; D perhaps matches TRBD1 (5 bases). Trimming cost V 0 bases and J 9 bases, with 18 bases left between them. Germline V gene lookup returns CDR1 SGHRS and CDR2 YFSETQ. This CDR3 contains 16 residues.

This chain links TRBV24-1 with TRBJ1-2, with a tentative D call TRBD1 (6 bases). Germline V lookup: CDR1 KGHDR, CDR2 SFDVKD. Between the trimmed V and J ends, which lost 0 bases and 5 bases, there was a span of 9 bases. The CDR3 length is 14 residues. CDR3 sequence reads: CATSDLRTAYGYTF. The CDR3 DNA sequence: TGTGCCACCAGTGATTTGAGGACAGCTTATGGCTACACCTTC.

The count of this clone is one. The chain links TRBV5-1 to TRBJ1-3; D is unresolved. The V gene's germline CDR1 is SGHRS and CDR2 YFSETQ. This CDR3 region has 16 residues. V was cut by 1 base and J by 0 bases, with 11 bases left in between. The chain's CDR3 is CASSLSRPNSGNTIYF. DNA of the CDR3: TGCGCCAGCAGCTTGAGCAGGCCAAACTCTGGAAACACCATATATTTT. The full variable domain, in which reference TRBV5-1 and TRBJ1-3 provide the parts outside the CDR3, is KAGVTQTPRYLIKTRGQQVTLSCSPISGHRSVSWYQQTPGQGLQFLFEYFSETQRNKGNFPGRFSGRQFSNSRSEMNVSTLELGDSALYLCASSLSRPNSGNTIYFGEGSWLTVV.

The V and J genes are TRBV5-1 and TRBJ1-4; D ambiguous. The germline V gene encodes CDR1 SGHRS and CDR2 YFSETQ. The ends were cut back, 0 bases at V and 8 bases at J, with 5 bases in the middle. CDR3 length: 12 residues. The CDR3 bases are TGCGCCAGCAGCTTGGAAAGCGAAAAACTGTTTTTT. Protein product: CASSLESEKLFF.

The chain combines TRBV7-8 with TRBJ2-1; 9 bases map to TRBD1. CDR1 and CDR2 from the germline V gene are SGHVS and FQNEAQ. The length of the CDR3 is 14 residues. V shed 5 bases, J shed 9 bases, and the junction held 8 bases outside the gene matches. The CDR3 bases are TGTGCCAGCAGCCGCCCGGACAGGGGACGTGAGCAGTTCTTC. Protein: CASSRPDRGREQFF.

The count of this clone is one. The chain carries TRBV7-9 and TRBJ2-1; tentatively, D is TRBD2 (6 bases). This CDR3 comprises 12 residues. Looked up from germline, CDR1 is SEHNR and CDR2 is FQNEAQ (reference sequence). Trimming removed 7 bases from V and 9 bases from J, with 13 bases in between. The CDR3 DNA reads as TGTGCCAGCAAACTACCGCGGGGTGAGCAGTTCTTC. Residues: CASKLPRGEQFF.

DNA for the CDR3: TGCGCCAGCAGCGGAGGCTCCGAGGGGGCGAACACTGAAGCTTTCTTT. Translation gives CASSGGSEGANTEAFF. This chain connects TRBV5-1 to TRBJ1-1, with 7 bases fitting TRBD1. The CDR3 has 16 residues. The V segment lost 4 bases and the J segment 1 base; nucleotides outside the gene matches: 10. Germline V lookup: CDR1 SGHRS, CDR2 YFSETQ. The whole variable domain, filled in from reference TRBV5-1 and TRBJ1-1, reads KAGVTQTPRYLIKTRGQQVTLSCSPISGHRSVSWYQQTPGQGLQFLFEYFSETQRNKGNFPGRFSGRQFSNSRSEMNVSTLELGDSALYLCASSGGSEGANTEAFFGQGTRLTVV.

This chain joins TRBV5-1 and TRBJ1-1; D might be TRBD1 (5 bases). The CDR3 sequence is 12 residues long. V lost 3 bases and J lost 3, with 6 bases in between. Germline assignment: CDR1 SGHRS and CDR2 YFSETQ. The chain's CDR3 is CASSSGDTEAFF. CDR3 sequence (DNA): TGCGCCAGCAGCTCGGGGGACACTGAAGCTTTCTTT.

The rearrangement links TRBV20-1 to TRBJ2-2; D might be TRBD1 (6 bases). This CDR3 comprises 14 residues. V was shortened by 3 bases and J by 3 bases, with 11 bases between the two germline ends. The germline CDR1 and CDR2 sequences are DFQATT and SNEGSKA (reference sequence). As DNA, the CDR3 is TGCAGTGCTAGTGAGGACAGTTACACCGGGGAGCTGTTTTTT. It is translated as CSASEDSYTGELFF.

In regard to this clone: This CDR3 is also generated by other DNA sequences in the sample. The chain couples TRBV18 to TRBJ1-1; D might be TRBD1 (5 bases). From germline, CDR1 is KGHSH and CDR2 LQKENI. The CDR3 runs 14 residues. V was shortened by 0 bases and J by 5 bases, with 10 bases between the two germline ends. CDR3 DNA sequence: TGTGCCAGCTCACCACCAGCCGGGGGGACTGAAGCTTTCTTT. Translating it yields CASSPPAGGTEAFF.

This clone appeared a few times. The gene calls are TRBV2 and TRBJ1-4; TRBD1 might be the D (5 bases). The V end was cut by 6 bases, the J end by 0 bases, with 14 bases between. Looked up from germline, CDR1 is SNHLY and CDR2 is FYNNEI. The CDR3 is 16 amino acids. The CDR3 reads CASRAQVGATNEKLFF. CDR3 DNA sequence: TGTGCCAGCAGGGCACAGGTTGGGGCAACTAATGAAAAACTGTTTTTT.